The clone carrying this TCR beta chain was detected many times. Its matching antigen is unknown. The data are from a study of T cells in Graves' hyperthyroidism and ophthalmopathy. Study in general: Peripheral blood specimens were obtained at initial diagnosis, prior to any treatment.

Notes on the study in general: Most expanded thyroid clonotypes above 0.001 also appeared in blood.

The CDR3 regions of TCR beta were amplified from RNA transcripts. RT-PCR in the first round (using the HTBI primer set) targeted the TCR CDR3. From the multiplex PCR reads, TCRdb called clonotypes with MiXCR, one entry per CDR3 protein. The repertoire holds approximately 490,000 distinct CDR3 sequences, around a fifth seen once, with approximately 49% in the top ten. CDR3 size: 14 residues. V was cut by 6 bases and J by 1 base, with 9 bases left in between. CDR1 and CDR2 (germline): MNHEY, SVGEGT. Individuals with ophthalmopathy presented a Clinical Activity Score of at least 3, a NOSPECS grade of at least 4 and a duration under 3 months. More than 9.5 ml fresh peripheral blood yielded the PBMCs.

The sequenced material came from blood. This receptor was obtained from a woman between 70 and 85 years old with Graves' ophthalmopathy. The chain uses TRBV6-2 or TRBV6-3 and TRBJ2-2, with D perhaps being TRBD1 or TRBD2 (5 bases each). The CDR3, as DNA: TGTGCCAGCAGAGACAGCGGGAACACCGGGGAGCTGTTTTTT. It translates to CASRDSGNTGELFF.